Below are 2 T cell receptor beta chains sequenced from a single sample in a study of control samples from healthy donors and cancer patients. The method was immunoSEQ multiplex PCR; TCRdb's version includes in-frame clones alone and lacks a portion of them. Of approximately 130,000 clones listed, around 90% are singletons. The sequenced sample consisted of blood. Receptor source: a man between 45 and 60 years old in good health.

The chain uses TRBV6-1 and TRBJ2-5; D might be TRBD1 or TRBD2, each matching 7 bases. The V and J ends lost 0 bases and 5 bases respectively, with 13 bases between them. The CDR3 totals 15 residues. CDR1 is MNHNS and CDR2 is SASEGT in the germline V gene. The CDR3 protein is CASSEAGGTAETQYF. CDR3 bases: TGTGCCAGCAGTGAAGCGGGAGGGACAGCCGAGACCCAGTACTTC.

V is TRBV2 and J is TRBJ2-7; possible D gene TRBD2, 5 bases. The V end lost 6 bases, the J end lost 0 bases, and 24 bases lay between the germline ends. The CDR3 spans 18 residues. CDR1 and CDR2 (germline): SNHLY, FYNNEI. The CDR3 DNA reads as TGTGCCAGCAGAAAGGTCAATCACGAGGGCCTAAGCTCCTACGAGCAGTACTTC. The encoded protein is CASRKVNHEGLSSYEQYF.